A selection of T cell receptor beta chains follows, all from one sample in a study of cytomegalovirus exposure and HLA in healthy donors. Profiling relied on immunoSEQ multiplex PCR, and the TCRdb table lists in-frame clones only, not all of them. The sample yields about 180,000 clones, 65% to 85% seen once. Input material: PBMCs. The receptors stem from a boy younger than 10 in good health and CMV-seronegative. CDR3s include the opening cysteine and the closing phenylalanine or tryptophan. The D gene is left open where the match is weak. Expanded clones are given a class, and other clones once, few, many or no size at all.

TRBJ2-1	TRBV25-1	.	.	CASSEYGGTLQNEQFF	TGTGCCAGCAGTGAATATGGGGGGACTCTTCAAAATGAGCAGTTCTTC
TRBJ2-3	TRBV5-6	TRBD2	few	CASAMGGVGFAENTQYF	TGTGCCAGCGCCATGGGGGGGGTGGGTTTTGCGGAGAATACGCAGTATTTT
TRBJ2-7	TRBV27	.	.	CASREGWGEQYF	TGTGCCAGCAGGGAGGGCTGGGGGGAGCAGTACTTC
TRBJ2-7	TRBV5-6	TRBD1	.	CASSSDRGPYEQYF	TGTGCCAGCAGCTCGGACAGGGGCCCCTACGAGCAGTACTTC
TRBJ2-1	TRBV6-1	TRBD2	.	CASSGLAGGAYNEQFF	TGTGCCAGCAGTGGACTAGCGGGAGGTGCTTACAATGAGCAGTTCTTC
TRBJ2-7	TRBV29-1	TRBD2	.	CSVGGTSGSYEQYF	TGCAGCGTTGGAGGGACTAGCGGATCCTACGAGCAGTACTTC
TRBJ2-1	TRBV5-6	TRBD2	.	CASSGGLAGESEQFF	TGTGCCAGCAGCGGGGGACTAGCGGGAGAAAGTGAGCAGTTCTTC
TRBJ1-2	TRBV7-9	TRBD1	.	CASWGQGNGYTF	TGTGCCAGCTGGGGACAGGGAAATGGCTACACCTTC
TRBJ1-2	TRBV11-2	TRBD1	.	CASSPSGTGGPFSDGYTF	TGTGCCAGCAGCCCGTCCGGGACAGGGGGCCCCTTTAGTGATGGCTACACCTTC
TRBJ1-1	TRBV14	.	.	CASSQDAGTEAFF	TGTGCCAGCAGCCAAGATGCGGGAACTGAAGCTTTCTTT
TRBJ1-3	TRBV19	TRBD1	once	CASSWTGGSGNTIYF	TGTGCCAGTAGTTGGACAGGAGGCTCTGGAAACACCATATATTTT
TRBJ1-5	TRBV2	TRBD1	.	CASSDRGRSNQPQHF	TGTGCCAGCAGCGACAGGGGGCGGAGCAATCAGCCCCAGCATTTT
TRBJ2-7	TRBV4-3	.	.	CASSQEERRDFYEQYF	TGCGCCAGCAGCCAAGAAGAACGACGGGATTTCTACGAGCAGTACTTC
TRBJ1-2	TRBV5-1	.	.	CASSPNIAGGRTGYTF	TGCGCCAGCAGCCCTAATATTGCGGGAGGCAGAACTGGATACACCTTC
TRBJ2-5	TRBV18	TRBD2	few	CASSPTSGSGETQYF	TGTGCCAGCTCACCAACCAGCGGGAGTGGTGAGACCCAGTACTTC
TRBJ1-1	TRBV6-1	TRBD1	.	CASSDVTGGDFEAFF	TGTGCCAGCAGTGACGTGACAGGGGGCGATTTTGAAGCTTTCTTT
TRBJ2-1	TRBV5-4	.	few	CASSLSGGAYNEQFF	TGTGCCAGCAGCTTGTCGGGGGGCGCCTACAATGAGCAGTTCTTC
TRBJ2-1	TRBV7-6	.	.	CASSLAGSYNEQFF	TGTGCCAGCAGCTTAGCGGGGAGTTACAATGAGCAGTTCTTC
TRBJ1-1	TRBV6-6	.	once	CASEGTNTEAFF	TGTGCCAGCGAGGGCACGAACACTGAAGCTTTCTTT
TRBJ1-1	TRBV19	.	.	CASSGRGIEAFF	TGTGCCAGTAGTGGGAGGGGAATTGAAGCTTTCTTT
TRBJ2-7	TRBV19	TRBD2	.	CASSRGLAGANYEQYF	TGTGCCAGTAGTAGAGGTCTAGCGGGAGCCAACTACGAGCAGTACTTC
TRBJ2-7	TRBV4-3	.	.	CASSPALPSPDFAYEQYF	TGCGCCAGCAGCCCGGCTCTCCCTAGCCCGGACTTTGCTTACGAGCAGTACTTC
TRBJ2-1	TRBV30	TRBD1	.	CAWSVRRGTENEQFF	TGTGCCTGGAGTGTACGCAGGGGGACGGAGAATGAGCAGTTCTTC
TRBJ1-2	TRBV14	TRBD1	.	CASLRGQGTYGYTF	TGTGCCAGCTTACGGGGACAGGGGACCTATGGCTACACCTTC
TRBJ2-2	TRBV19	.	.	CASSIRASRGNTGELFF	TGTGCCAGTAGTATAAGAGCTAGCAGGGGAAACACCGGGGAGCTGTTTTTT
TRBJ2-2	TRBV5-8	TRBD2	once	CASSEAGRTGELFF	TGTGCCAGCAGCGAAGCGGGACGCACCGGGGAGCTGTTTTTT
TRBJ1-4	TRBV14	.	.	CASSQLLQSNEKLFF	TGTGCCAGCAGCCAATTGTTACAGAGTAATGAAAAACTGTTTTTT
TRBJ2-2	TRBV15	TRBD2	.	CATSRDSLAGDPNTGELFF	TGTGCCACCAGCAGAGATTCTCTAGCGGGGGACCCGAACACCGGGGAGCTGTTTTTT